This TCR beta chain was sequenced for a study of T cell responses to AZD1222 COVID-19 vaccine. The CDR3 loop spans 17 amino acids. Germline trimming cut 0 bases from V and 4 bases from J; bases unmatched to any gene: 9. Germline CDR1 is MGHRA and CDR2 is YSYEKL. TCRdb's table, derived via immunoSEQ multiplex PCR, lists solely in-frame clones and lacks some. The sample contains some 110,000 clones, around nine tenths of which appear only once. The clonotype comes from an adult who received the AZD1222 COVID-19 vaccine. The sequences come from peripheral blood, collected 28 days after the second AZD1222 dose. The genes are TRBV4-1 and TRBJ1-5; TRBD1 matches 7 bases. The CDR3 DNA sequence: TGCGCCAGCAGCCAAGAGGCCAGACAGGGCGGGAATCAGCCCCAGCATTTT. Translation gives CASSQEARQGGNQPQHF.